This T cell receptor beta chain was recorded in a study of cytomegalovirus exposure and HLA in healthy donors. On the study more broadly: Among the approximately 400 donors who were genotyped, roughly 86% fell in the genetic ancestry cluster that is associated with self-reported Caucasian donors.

Study-wide findings and caveats: TCR association rates varied by HLA locus in a later analysis, with DRB1 highest and HLA-C lowest.

The CDR3 covers 15 residues. Germline values: CDR1 KGHSH, CDR2 LQKENI. The V end was cut by 2 bases, the J end by 7 bases, with 15 bases between. PCR used 60 Vbeta primers and 13 Jbeta primers. Profiling relied on immunoSEQ multiplex PCR, and the TCRdb table lists in-frame clones only, not all of them. The sample shows about 110,000 clones, 65% to 90% of them seen only once. Turning to this clone: Its antigen is unknown.

The chain joins TRBV18 to TRBJ2-1; perhaps TRBD2 as D (6 bases). The TCR comes from a woman younger than 45 in good health and CMV-seronegative. What was sequenced was PBMCs. CDR3 loop: CASSPLSGSGNEQFF. CDR3 nucleotide sequence: TGTGCCAGCTCACCATTATCCGGGAGCGGGAATGAGCAGTTCTTC.